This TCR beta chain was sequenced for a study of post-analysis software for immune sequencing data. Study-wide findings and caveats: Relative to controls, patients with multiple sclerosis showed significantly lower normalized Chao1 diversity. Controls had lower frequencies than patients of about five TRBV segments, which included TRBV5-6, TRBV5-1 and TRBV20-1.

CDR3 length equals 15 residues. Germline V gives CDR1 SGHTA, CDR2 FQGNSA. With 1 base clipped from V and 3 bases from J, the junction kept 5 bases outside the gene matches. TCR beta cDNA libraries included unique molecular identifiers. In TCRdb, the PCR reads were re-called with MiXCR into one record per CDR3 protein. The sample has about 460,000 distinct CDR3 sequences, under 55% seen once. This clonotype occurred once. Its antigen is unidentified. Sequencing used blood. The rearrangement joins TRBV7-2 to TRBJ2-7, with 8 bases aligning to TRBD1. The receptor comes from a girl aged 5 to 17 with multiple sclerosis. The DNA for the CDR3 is TGTGCCAGCAGCTTAGAAGGGACAGGAGTCTACGAGCAGTACTTC. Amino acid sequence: CASSLEGTGVYEQYF.